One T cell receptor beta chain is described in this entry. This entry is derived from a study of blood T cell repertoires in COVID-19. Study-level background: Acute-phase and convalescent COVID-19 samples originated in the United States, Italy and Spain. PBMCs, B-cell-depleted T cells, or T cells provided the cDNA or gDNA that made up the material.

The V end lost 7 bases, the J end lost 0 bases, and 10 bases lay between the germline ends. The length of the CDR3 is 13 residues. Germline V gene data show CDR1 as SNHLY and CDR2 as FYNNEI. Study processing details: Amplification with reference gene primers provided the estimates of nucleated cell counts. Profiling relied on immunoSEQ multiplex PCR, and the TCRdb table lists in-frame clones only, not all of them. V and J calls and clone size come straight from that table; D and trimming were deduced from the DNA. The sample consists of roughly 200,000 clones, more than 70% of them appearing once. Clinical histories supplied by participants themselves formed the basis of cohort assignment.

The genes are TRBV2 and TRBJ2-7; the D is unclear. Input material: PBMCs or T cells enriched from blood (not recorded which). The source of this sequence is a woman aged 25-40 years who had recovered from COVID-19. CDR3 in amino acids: CASKRPLSYEQYF. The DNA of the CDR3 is TGTGCCAGCAAGCGACCCCTCTCCTACGAGCAGTACTTC.